Below, 2 T cell receptor beta chains from the same sample are listed, as sequenced in a study of T cells in Graves' hyperthyroidism and ophthalmopathy. TCR beta CDR3 sequences were amplified from RNA transcripts. Researchers ran a first-round RT-PCR on the TCR CDR3 using the HTBI primer set. TCRdb re-analysed the multiplex PCR reads in MiXCR, keeping a single row per CDR3 protein. The profile shows around 600,000 distinct CDR3 sequences, over 40% of them singletons. The sample comprised peripheral blood or thyroid tissue (not recorded which). The receptors were gathered from an adult man with Graves' disease, either hyperthyroidism or ophthalmopathy (not recorded which).

This clonotype was observed a handful of times. The V gene is TRBV4-1, the J gene TRBJ1-2, with a possible D match to TRBD1 (5 bases). The CDR3 has 14 amino acids. Germline V gene lookup returns CDR1 MGHRA and CDR2 YSYEKL. Trimming shortened V by 3 bases and J by 6 bases, and 14 bases separated the two germline ends. The CDR3 DNA reads as TGCGCCAGCAGCCATCCAGTAAGAGGGGATGGCTACACCTTC. Amino acid sequence: CASSHPVRGDGYTF.

A note on this clonotype: This may come from a read error, since a much larger clone is one base off. This chain joins TRBV24-1 and TRBJ2-6; 8 bases map to TRBD1. This CDR3 comprises 19 residues. Losses at the gene ends were 3 bases for V and 1 base for J; bases not matched to a gene: 10. In germline, CDR1 is KGHDR, CDR2 SFDVKD. The CDR3 loop reads CATSDTQGQGASGANVLTF. CDR3 DNA: TGTGCCACCAGTGATACCCAAGGACAGGGAGCATCTGGGGCCAACGTCCTGACTTTC.